These 6 T cell receptor beta chains share one sample of origin, sequenced in a study of blood T cell repertoires in COVID-19. The repertoire was sequenced with immunoSEQ multiplex PCR; TCRdb's copy has only in-frame clones and lacks some. The sample lists about 220,000 clones; approximately 78% were seen once. The source material was peripheral blood. These receptors all stem from an elderly woman with COVID-19, enrolled during active disease.

Concerning this clone: Other DNA sequences in the same sample also yield this CDR3. This rearrangement joins TRBV18 to TRBJ1-4; tentative D call: TRBD1 (5 bases). The V gene's germline CDR1 is KGHSH and CDR2 LQKENI. The V gene lost 2 bases and the J gene lost 8 bases, with 9 bases spanning the gap. The CDR3 has 13 amino acids. Here the CDR3 DNA reads TGTGCCAGCTCACCAGGGGCTGGGGAAAAACTGTTTTTT. Amino acids: CASSPGAGEKLFF.

The gene calls are TRBV7-3 and TRBJ2-3; 10 bases are shared with TRBD1. The CDR3 is 18 amino acids. Germline V gene sequence: CDR1 SGHTA, CDR2 FQGTGA. Losses at the gene ends were 5 bases for V and 4 bases for J; bases not matched to a gene: 15. In nucleotides, the CDR3 is TGTGCCAGCAGCCCCAAATGGGGACAGGGGACCGACGCAGATACGCAGTATTTT. Protein product: CASSPKWGQGTDADTQYF.

V gene TRBV20-1 combines with J gene TRBJ1-1, with D uncertain. The CDR3 spans 11 residues. Trimming removed 5 bases at V and 9 bases at J, with 13 bases between. CDR1 DFQATT and CDR2 SNEGSKA come from the germline V gene (reference sequence). CDR3 in DNA: TGCAGTGCTGCCCGCAATTCTAAAGCTTTCTTT. Its translation: CSAARNSKAFF.

The chain couples TRBV10-3 to TRBJ2-7; D not resolved. The germline CDR1 and CDR2 sequences are ENHRY and SYGVKD. CDR3 length: 14 amino acids. V was cut by 2 bases and J by 2 bases, with 10 bases left in between. The DNA for the CDR3 is TGTGCCATCAGTGAGGGAATTAGCCCCTACGAGCAGTACTTC. It is translated as CAISEGISPYEQYF.

CDR3 nucleotides: TGTGCCAGCAACCTAGCGGGGACCTACGAGCAGTACTTC. It codes for CASNLAGTYEQYF. The V call is TRBV25-1, the J call TRBJ2-7; 9 bases line up with TRBD2. Germline lookup yields CDR1 MGHDK and CDR2 SYGVNS. After removal of 7 bases from V and 2 bases from J, the junction contained 3 bases not matched to a gene. The CDR3 consists of 13 residues.

This sequence joins TRBV5-1 and TRBJ1-1, with no clear D. CDR3 size: 15 residues. From germline, CDR1 is SGHRS and CDR2 YFSETQ. V dropped 1 base and J dropped 1 base, with 11 bases sitting between them. Here the CDR3 DNA reads TGCGCCAGCAGCTTGTTAACAGCCGCGAACACTGAAGCTTTCTTT. Translated: CASSLLTAANTEAFF.